Listed below are T cell receptor beta chains from one sample, sequenced in a study of shared clonotypes between healthy human individuals. The table came from immunoSEQ multiplex PCR; TCRdb's copy has only in-frame clones and leaves some out. Of approximately 1.4 million clones listed, roughly 98% are singletons. The sequenced material came from naive CD4+ T cells sorted from blood. The receptors were sampled from a young man in good health. The CDR3 runs from the conserved cysteine through the conserved F or W. A D gene is named only where the DNA matches it firmly. Some rows have no size entry. The others give once, few or many, or a class for an expanded clone.

d_gene: NA; j_gene: TRBJ1-5; abundance: NA; v_gene: TRBV30; CDR3aa: CAWSTEGPWSNQPQHF; CDR3nt: TGTGCCTGGAGTACAGAGGGGCCATGGAGCAATCAGCCCCAGCATTTT
d_gene: NA; j_gene: TRBJ2-7; abundance: NA; v_gene: TRBV7-3; CDR3aa: CASSLTGQGYEQYF; CDR3nt: TGTGCCAGCAGCTTAACCGGACAAGGCTACGAGCAGTACTTC
d_gene: NA; j_gene: TRBJ2-7; abundance: NA; v_gene: TRBV28; CDR3aa: CASSLDRRANEQYF; CDR3nt: TGTGCCAGCAGTCTAGACAGAAGAGCAAACGAGCAGTACTTC
d_gene: TRBD2; j_gene: TRBJ2-1; abundance: NA; v_gene: TRBV5-1; CDR3aa: CASSPGLANEQFF; CDR3nt: TGCGCCAGCAGCCCGGGACTAGCGAATGAGCAGTTCTTC
d_gene: NA; j_gene: TRBJ1-4; abundance: once; v_gene: TRBV6-1; CDR3aa: CASSERGATNEKLFF; CDR3nt: TGTGCCAGCAGTGAAAGGGGTGCAACTAATGAAAAACTGTTTTTT
d_gene: NA; j_gene: TRBJ2-7; abundance: NA; v_gene: TRBV19; CDR3aa: CASSIVSDITVEQYF; CDR3nt: TGTGCCAGTAGTATAGTAAGTGACATTACGGTCGAGCAGTACTTC
d_gene: NA; j_gene: TRBJ2-7; abundance: NA; v_gene: TRBV2; CDR3aa: CASSVVDRYEQYF; CDR3nt: TGTGCCAGCAGTGTAGTAGACAGATACGAGCAGTACTTC
d_gene: TRBD1; j_gene: TRBJ2-3; abundance: NA; v_gene: TRBV5-4; CDR3aa: CASSLVRGRTDTQYF; CDR3nt: TGTGCCAGCAGCTTGGTTAGGGGGCGCACAGATACGCAGTATTTT
d_gene: NA; j_gene: TRBJ2-2; abundance: once; v_gene: TRBV18; CDR3aa: CASSPYAGTRHTGELFF; CDR3nt: TGTGCCAGCTCACCCTACGCCGGGACTCGCCACACCGGGGAGCTGTTTTTT
d_gene: TRBD1; j_gene: TRBJ1-5; abundance: NA; v_gene: TRBV19; CDR3aa: CATRGAPLGWNQPQHF; CDR3nt: TGTGCCACCAGGGGGGCCCCACTTGGGTGGAATCAGCCCCAGCATTTT
d_gene: TRBD2; j_gene: TRBJ2-3; abundance: NA; v_gene: TRBV27; CDR3aa: CASSLVAGSATQYF; CDR3nt: TGTGCCAGCAGTTTAGTAGCGGGAAGTGCTACGCAGTATTTT
d_gene: NA; j_gene: TRBJ2-1; abundance: NA; v_gene: TRBV7-2; CDR3aa: CASSRPSGSLGNEQFF; CDR3nt: TGTGCCAGCAGCCGACCGTCGGGGTCTCTCGGCAATGAGCAGTTCTTC
d_gene: NA; j_gene: TRBJ2-7; abundance: NA; v_gene: TRBV5-5; CDR3aa: CASSPGVGFYEQYF; CDR3nt: TGTGCCAGCAGCCCCGGAGTTGGGTTCTACGAGCAGTACTTC
d_gene: TRBD1; j_gene: TRBJ2-7; abundance: NA; v_gene: TRBV15; CDR3aa: CATRPGQISYEQYF; CDR3nt: TGTGCCACGAGGCCGGGACAGATCTCGTACGAGCAGTACTTC
d_gene: NA; j_gene: TRBJ1-2; abundance: NA; v_gene: TRBV5-4; CDR3aa: CASSSGTEKYGYTF; CDR3nt: TGTGCCAGCAGCTCAGGGACGGAGAAGTATGGCTACACCTTC
d_gene: TRBD2; j_gene: TRBJ2-7; abundance: once; v_gene: TRBV7-9; CDR3aa: CASSLAGLEYEQYF; CDR3nt: TGTGCCAGCAGCTTAGCGGGACTAGAGTACGAGCAGTACTTC
d_gene: NA; j_gene: TRBJ1-2; abundance: NA; v_gene: TRBV2; CDR3aa: CASSPDPRGLGYTF; CDR3nt: TGTGCCAGCAGTCCGGATCCGCGGGGTTTGGGCTACACCTTC
d_gene: TRBD2; j_gene: TRBJ2-7; abundance: NA; v_gene: TRBV25-1; CDR3aa: CASSDLAGGPADEQYF; CDR3nt: TGTGCCAGCAGTGATCTAGCGGGAGGGCCAGCGGACGAGCAGTACTTC
d_gene: NA; j_gene: TRBJ2-1; abundance: NA; v_gene: TRBV5-1; CDR3aa: CASSSFRGSSSYNEQFF; CDR3nt: TGCGCCAGCAGCTCGTTTAGGGGCAGTAGCTCCTACAATGAGCAGTTCTTC
d_gene: NA; j_gene: TRBJ2-2; abundance: NA; v_gene: TRBV19; CDR3aa: CASSTLRTGELFF; CDR3nt: TGTGCCAGTAGTACTCTTCGCACCGGGGAGCTGTTTTTT
d_gene: TRBD2; j_gene: TRBJ2-1; abundance: NA; v_gene: TRBV6-5; CDR3aa: CASSAGGPGNEQFF; CDR3nt: TGTGCCAGCAGTGCGGGAGGGCCAGGCAATGAGCAGTTCTTC
d_gene: NA; j_gene: TRBJ1-1; abundance: NA; v_gene: TRBV28; CDR3aa: CASSLSGIAFF; CDR3nt: TGTGCCAGCAGTTTATCCGGGATAGCTTTCTTT
d_gene: NA; j_gene: TRBJ2-2; abundance: NA; v_gene: TRBV2; CDR3aa: CASRGAAGFTGELFF; CDR3nt: TGTGCCAGCAGGGGAGCGGCGGGGTTCACCGGGGAGCTGTTTTTT
d_gene: NA; j_gene: TRBJ2-2; abundance: NA; v_gene: TRBV7-2; CDR3aa: CASSYHITGELFF; CDR3nt: TGTGCCAGCAGTTATCATATTACCGGGGAGCTGTTTTTT
d_gene: NA; j_gene: TRBJ1-2; abundance: NA; v_gene: TRBV5-4; CDR3aa: CASSLDRHGGYTF; CDR3nt: TGTGCCAGCAGCTTGGACCGACATGGTGGCTACACCTTC
d_gene: TRBD1; j_gene: TRBJ2-3; abundance: NA; v_gene: TRBV5-1; CDR3aa: CASSSTGSDTQYF; CDR3nt: TGCGCCAGCAGCTCGACAGGGTCAGATACGCAGTATTTT
d_gene: NA; j_gene: TRBJ2-7; abundance: NA; v_gene: TRBV7-6; CDR3aa: CASSFGGNSGYEQYF; CDR3nt: TGTGCCAGCAGCTTCGGAGGAAACTCGGGCTACGAGCAGTACTTC
d_gene: NA; j_gene: TRBJ1-2; abundance: NA; v_gene: TRBV19; CDR3aa: CASSLLQGYGYTF; CDR3nt: TGTGCCAGTAGTCTCTTACAGGGTTATGGCTACACCTTC
d_gene: TRBD2; j_gene: TRBJ2-1; abundance: once; v_gene: TRBV2; CDR3aa: CASRAGTSGGNEQFF; CDR3nt: TGTGCCAGCAGGGCCGGGACTAGCGGGGGGAATGAGCAGTTCTTC
d_gene: NA; j_gene: TRBJ1-2; abundance: NA; v_gene: TRBV7-4; CDR3aa: CASSSRDSTANYGYTF; CDR3nt: TGTGCCAGCAGCTCTCGGGACTCAACAGCTAACTATGGCTACACCTTC
d_gene: TRBD1; j_gene: TRBJ2-1; abundance: NA; v_gene: TRBV18; CDR3aa: CASSPTGTGRNEQFF; CDR3nt: TGTGCCAGCTCACCAACCGGGACAGGGCGAAATGAGCAGTTCTTC
d_gene: TRBD2; j_gene: TRBJ2-1; abundance: NA; v_gene: TRBV29-1; CDR3aa: CSVEGTSGRSEQFF; CDR3nt: TGCAGCGTTGAAGGGACTAGCGGGAGAAGTGAGCAGTTCTTC
d_gene: NA; j_gene: TRBJ1-5; abundance: NA; v_gene: TRBV15; CDR3aa: CATSREGPNGPQHF; CDR3nt: TGTGCCACCAGCAGAGAAGGCCCTAATGGGCCCCAGCATTTT
d_gene: NA; j_gene: TRBJ1-5; abundance: NA; v_gene: TRBV10-3; CDR3aa: CAISDRNNQPQHF; CDR3nt: TGTGCCATCAGCGACAGGAACAATCAGCCCCAGCATTTT
d_gene: TRBD2; j_gene: TRBJ2-1; abundance: NA; v_gene: TRBV4-1; CDR3aa: CASSQGRARSYNEQFF; CDR3nt: TGCGCCAGCAGTCAAGGGAGGGCGCGGTCCTACAATGAGCAGTTCTTC
d_gene: NA; j_gene: TRBJ1-1; abundance: NA; v_gene: TRBV18; CDR3aa: CASSPEGKNTEAFF; CDR3nt: TGTGCCAGCTCACCTGAGGGTAAGAACACTGAAGCTTTCTTT
d_gene: NA; j_gene: TRBJ2-1; abundance: NA; v_gene: TRBV21-1; CDR3aa: CASSLSRDRETYNEQFF; CDR3nt: TGTGCCAGCAGTTTGTCCCGGGACAGGGAAACCTACAATGAGCAGTTCTTC
d_gene: TRBD1; j_gene: TRBJ1-5; abundance: NA; v_gene: TRBV30; CDR3aa: CAWSGTGDGQPQHF; CDR3nt: TGTGCCTGGAGCGGGACAGGGGACGGTCAGCCCCAGCATTTT
d_gene: NA; j_gene: TRBJ1-5; abundance: NA; v_gene: TRBV19; CDR3aa: CASRKGWGNQPQHF; CDR3nt: TGTGCCAGTAGGAAGGGTTGGGGCAATCAGCCCCAGCATTTT
d_gene: TRBD1; j_gene: TRBJ2-4; abundance: NA; v_gene: TRBV14; CDR3aa: CASSGGPRQGENIQYF; CDR3nt: TGTGCCAGCAGCGGAGGCCCTCGACAGGGGGAAAACATTCAGTACTTC